This passage covers 6 T cell receptor beta chains from one sample sequenced in a study of shared clonotypes between healthy human individuals. Positively selected for CCR7, the CD45RO-negative cells used as naive CD8 cells excluded terminally differentiated effector memory CD45RA+ cells. This table comes from immunoSEQ multiplex PCR, and its TCRdb copy is limited to in-frame clones, with some not included. Of hundreds of thousands of clones listed, approximately 95% are singletons. Specimen: naive CD8+ T cells sorted from blood. Every receptor here comes from a woman in her 30s in good health.

Regarding this clone: Additional DNA sequences in this sample encode the identical CDR3. This rearrangement joins TRBV27 to TRBJ2-7, with D perhaps TRBD1 or TRBD2 (5 bases each). The CDR3 extends over 13 amino acids. V lost 3 bases and J lost 3, with 9 bases in between. Germline CDR1 MNHEY, CDR2 SMNVEV (reference sequence). The CDR3 loop reads CASSFGADYEQYF. CDR3 in DNA: TGTGCCAGCAGTTTCGGGGCCGACTACGAGCAGTACTTC.

This chain uses TRBV5-4 with TRBJ2-5; D is perhaps TRBD2 (5 bases). V dropped 1 base and J dropped 1 base, with 11 bases sitting between them. Germline CDR1 is SGHNT and CDR2 is YYREEE (reference sequence). This CDR3 is 15 amino acids long. DNA of the CDR3: TGTGCCAGCAGCTTGTGGAGGAGGTCCCAAGAGACCCAGTACTTC. Protein: CASSLWRRSQETQYF.

The chain couples TRBV30 to TRBJ2-5, with no clear D. The end of the DNA fits TRBJ2-7 better, so the J call may be wrong. The CDR3 loop spans 13 amino acids. Germline CDR1 and CDR2: GTSNPN and SVGIG (reference sequence). The CDR3 region has the DNA TGTGCCTGGAGTGTACCCAATATTAACGAGCAGTACTTC. This encodes CAWSVPNINEQYF.

The chain combines TRBV28 with TRBJ2-1, with D perhaps matching TRBD2 (5 bases). V was trimmed by 8 bases and J by 2 bases, leaving 13 bases between them. This CDR3 comprises 14 residues. Germline CDR1 and CDR2: MDHEN and SYDVKM. The CDR3 DNA follows: TGTGCCAGCTACCCCACGGGGACCTACAATGAGCAGTTCTTC. This gives the protein CASYPTGTYNEQFF.

Here the CDR3 reads CASSLLATPSTDTQYF. In DNA form, the CDR3 reads TGTGCCAGCAGTTTACTAGCGACCCCATCCACAGATACGCAGTATTTT. The rearrangement uses TRBV27 and TRBJ2-3; D may be TRBD2 (6 bases). The germline V gene encodes CDR1 MNHEY and CDR2 SMNVEV (reference sequence). Trimming took 2 bases from V and 2 from J, leaving 14 bases between them. CDR3 size: 16 residues.

The chain uses TRBV25-1 and TRBJ2-3; D is unclear. Deletions cut 4 bases from V and 3 bases from J, with 14 bases between. Germline V lookup: CDR1 MGHDK, CDR2 SYGVNS. The CDR3 totals 15 residues. CDR3 sequence reads: CASSVREALTDTQYF. CDR3 DNA sequence: TGTGCCAGCAGTGTAAGGGAAGCCCTAACAGATACGCAGTATTTT. The complete variable domain, with remaining parts taken from reference TRBV25-1 and TRBJ2-3, reads EADIYQTPRYLVIGTGKKITLECSQTMGHDKMYWYQQDPGMELHLIHYSYGVNSTEKGDLSSESTVSRIRTEHFPLTLESARPSHTSQYLCASSVREALTDTQYFGPGTRLTVL.